This entry lists 10 T cell receptor beta chains sequenced from one sample in a study of T cell repertoires in cytomegalovirus infection. Their antigens remain unidentified. TCRdb itself ran the reads through MiXCR, one entry per CDR3 protein. The sample records roughly 700,000 distinct CDR3 sequences, approximately 33% being singletons. The source was cultured PBMCs, collected from culture after CMV antigen stimulation. The receptor source for this set is a human donor in good health (CMV status not recorded). Some clones in this sample may be carry-over from other donors' samples.

This clonotype was found a few times. The chain uses TRBV28 and TRBJ1-1; a possible D gene is TRBD1 (5 bases). V was cut by 4 bases and J by 4 bases, with 22 bases left in between. Germline V gene lookup returns CDR1 MDHEN and CDR2 SYDVKM. This CDR3 has 17 amino acids. The CDR3: CASSYRQTRPESTEAFF. The CDR3 DNA follows: TGTGCCAGCAGTTACAGACAGACCCGGCCGGAGAGCACTGAAGCTTTCTTT. The complete variable domain, with remaining parts taken from reference TRBV28 and TRBJ1-1, reads DVKVTQSSRYLVKRTGEKVFLECVQDMDHENMFWYRQDPGLGLRLIYFSYDVKMKEKGDIPEGYSVSREKKERFSLILESASTNQTSMYLCASSYRQTRPESTEAFFGQGTRLTVV.

The sample holds a few counts of this clonotype. The DNA for the CDR3 is TGTGCCAGCAGCCCGCAGGGACGTCGGAATTCACCCCTCCACTTT. This gives the protein CASSPQGRRNSPLHF. V and J are TRBV7-8 and TRBJ1-6; TRBD1 is a possible D gene (5 bases). This CDR3 is 15 amino acids long. V was shortened by 5 bases and J by 7 bases, with 15 bases between the two germline ends. Germline CDR1 SGHVS, CDR2 FQNEAQ.

The gene calls are TRBV7-2 and TRBJ1-1; D may be TRBD1 (6 bases). CDR1 and CDR2 (germline): SGHTA, FQGNSA. Trimming pared 1 base from V and 3 bases from J, leaving 18 bases between. This CDR3 has 17 residues. The CDR3 DNA sequence: TGTGCCAGCAGCTTAGATCGCCAGGGGCCCATCGACACTGAAGCTTTCTTT. Its protein product is CASSLDRQGPIDTEAFF.

The genes are TRBV7-9 and TRBJ2-7; D may correspond to TRBD1 or TRBD2 (5 bases each). The CDR3 is made up of 15 amino acids. Trimming left V 1 base short and J 5 bases short, with 15 bases between. Germline CDR1 SEHNR, CDR2 FQNEAQ (reference sequence). CDR3 region: CASSLVGRRENEQYF. In DNA form, the CDR3 reads TGTGCCAGCAGCTTAGTAGGGCGCAGGGAGAACGAGCAGTACTTC.

The V gene is TRBV11-2, the J gene TRBJ2-5; the match to TRBD1 covers 10 bases. CDR1 and CDR2 from the germline V gene are SGHAT and FQNNGV. The CDR3 has 12 residues. V lost 9 bases to trimming and J lost 6 bases; unmatched junction nucleotides: 4. CDR3 bases: TGTGCCAGTCGGACAGGGGGGCAGACCCAGTACTTC. This gives the protein CASRTGGQTQYF.

The chain is built from TRBV14 and TRBJ2-1; D uncertain. The V gene lost 9 bases and the J gene lost 4 bases, with 13 bases spanning the gap. Germline V CDR1 and CDR2: SGHDN, FVKESK. This CDR3 region has 13 residues. The CDR3: CASKRTDYNEQFF. The CDR3 coding sequence is TGTGCCAGTAAGAGGACGGATTACAATGAGCAGTTCTTC.

V is TRBV20-1 and J is TRBJ2-1; 11 bases fit TRBD2. Germline CDR1 is DFQATT and CDR2 is SNEGSKA (reference sequence). The ends lost 6 bases at V and 6 bases at J; junction bases unmatched: 10. The CDR3 has 15 amino acids. The CDR3: CSAQTTTSGTNEQFF. The CDR3 bases are TGCAGTGCCCAAACGACGACTAGCGGGACCAATGAGCAGTTCTTC.

This chain connects TRBV4-2 to TRBJ1-5; D might be TRBD1 (5 bases). CDR1 is LGHNA and CDR2 is YNFKEQ in the germline V gene. The CDR3 loop spans 17 amino acids. V was pared by 1 base and J by 5 bases, with 18 bases between. CDR3 coding DNA: TGTGCCAGCAGCCAAGGGCGTGGGGGAGGGTCGTATCAGCCCCAGCATTTT. Protein: CASSQGRGGGSYQPQHF.

This chain joins TRBV6-1 and TRBJ2-5; 7 positions agree with TRBD2. J was trimmed by 5 bases and V by 9 bases; bases with no gene match: 12. Germline assignment: CDR1 MNHNS and CDR2 SASEGT. The length of the CDR3 is 14 residues. CDR3 bases: TGTGCCAGTCGAGGAGAACTAGCGAGCGAGACCCAGTACTTC. As protein: CASRGELASETQYF.

Ten or more counts support this clonotype. The chain links TRBV7-8 to TRBJ2-7, with D possibly TRBD1 on 6 matching bases. Germline V gives CDR1 SGHVS, CDR2 FQNEAQ. V was trimmed by 7 bases and J by 2 bases, leaving 15 bases between them. CDR3 length equals 14 residues. The CDR3 loop reads CASTPQRGTYEQYF. CDR3 sequence (DNA): TGTGCCAGCACCCCCCAGAGGGGGACCTACGAGCAGTACTTC. The full variable domain, with the rest looked up from reference TRBV7-8 and TRBJ2-7, is GAGVSQSPRYKVAKRGQDVALRCDPISGHVSLFWYQQALGQGPEFLTYFQNEAQLDKSGLPSDRFFAERPEGSVSTLKIQRTQQEDSAVYLCASTPQRGTYEQYFGPGTRLTVT.